The clone carrying this TCR beta chain was seen a few times. The target antigen is unknown. The sample comes from a study of T-cell memory formation after mild COVID-19. Across the study: Largely donor-specific TCR clusters were found.

TCRdb re-called the 5' RACE reads with MiXCR, one entry per CDR3 protein. The sample shows about 360,000 distinct CDR3 sequences, roughly 13% of them seen only once. Germline lookup yields CDR1 LGHNA and CDR2 YSLEER. V was trimmed by 0 bases and J by 0 bases, leaving 10 bases between them. This CDR3 is 16 amino acids long. Regarding the study as a whole: Researchers report contracting CD4+ clones mostly in CM and EM, with CD8+ clones in EMRA. From day 15 to 85, contracting clones were balanced between CD4 and CD8, whereas later expanders leaned toward CD4+. Memory cells collected pre-infection included some clones that later responded, suggesting cross-reactive memory joined.

The chain uses TRBV4-3 and TRBJ2-3; perhaps D is TRBD1 or TRBD2 (5 bases each). The sample was PBMCs or a T cell subset sorted from them (not recorded which). The sequence was obtained from a man in his late teens or twenties who had mild COVID-19 (a few samples of this study predate the infection). Cell type and time point are not known. CDR3 in DNA: TGCGCCAGCAGCCAAGATGGGGCGGGCAGCACAGATACGCAGTATTTT. The encoded protein is CASSQDGAGSTDTQYF.